This entry is about one T cell receptor beta chain. The CDR3 is 13 residues long. V dropped 5 bases and J dropped 5; count of bases not matched to a gene: 4. CDR1 is LGHNT and CDR2 is FRNRAP in the germline V gene. This sample is part of a study of T cell changes during pregnancy in multiple sclerosis. The repertoire was sequenced with immunoSEQ multiplex PCR; TCRdb's copy has only in-frame clones and lacks some. The table lists tens of thousands of clones, about 91% of them singletons. This sample comprised CD8+ T cells from peripheral blood mononuclear cells, obtained after pregnancy. The genes are TRBV12-5 and TRBJ1-1; 8 bases are shared with TRBD1. This clonotype was sampled from a female donor with multiple sclerosis, enrolled in a pregnancy study. CDR3 loop: CASGPTGVTEAFF. CDR3 DNA sequence: TGTGCTAGTGGTCCGACAGGGGTTACTGAAGCTTTCTTT.